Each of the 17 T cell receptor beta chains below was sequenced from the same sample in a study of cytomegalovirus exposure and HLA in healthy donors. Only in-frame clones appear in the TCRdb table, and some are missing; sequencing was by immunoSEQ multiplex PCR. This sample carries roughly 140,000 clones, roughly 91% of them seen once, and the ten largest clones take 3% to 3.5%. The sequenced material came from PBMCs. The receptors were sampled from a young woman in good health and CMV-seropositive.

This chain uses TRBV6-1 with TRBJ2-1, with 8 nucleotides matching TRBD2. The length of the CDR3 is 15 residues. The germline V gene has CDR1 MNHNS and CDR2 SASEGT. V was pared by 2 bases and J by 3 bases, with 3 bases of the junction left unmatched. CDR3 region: CASSEPGLVYNEQFF. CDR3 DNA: TGTGCCAGCAGTGAACCGGGACTAGTCTACAATGAGCAGTTCTTC.

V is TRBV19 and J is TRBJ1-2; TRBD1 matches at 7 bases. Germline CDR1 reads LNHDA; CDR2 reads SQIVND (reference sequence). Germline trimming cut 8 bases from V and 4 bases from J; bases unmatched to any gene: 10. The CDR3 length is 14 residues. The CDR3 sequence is CASGGGGGFYGYTF. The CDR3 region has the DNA TGTGCCAGTGGGGGAGGAGGGGGCTTCTATGGCTACACCTTC.

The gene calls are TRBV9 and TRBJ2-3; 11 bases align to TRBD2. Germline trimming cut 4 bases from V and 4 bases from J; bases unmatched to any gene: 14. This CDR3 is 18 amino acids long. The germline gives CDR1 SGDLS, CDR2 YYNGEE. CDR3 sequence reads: CASSPRDSGRGWADTQYF. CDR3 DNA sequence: TGTGCCAGCAGCCCCCGGGATAGCGGGAGGGGATGGGCAGATACGCAGTATTTT.

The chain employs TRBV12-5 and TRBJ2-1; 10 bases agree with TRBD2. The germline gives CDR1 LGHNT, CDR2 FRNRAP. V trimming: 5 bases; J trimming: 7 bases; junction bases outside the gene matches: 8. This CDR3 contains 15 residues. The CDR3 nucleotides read TGTGCTAGTGGTCGGACTAGCGGTTGGGGGAATGAGCAGTTCTTC. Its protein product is CASGRTSGWGNEQFF.

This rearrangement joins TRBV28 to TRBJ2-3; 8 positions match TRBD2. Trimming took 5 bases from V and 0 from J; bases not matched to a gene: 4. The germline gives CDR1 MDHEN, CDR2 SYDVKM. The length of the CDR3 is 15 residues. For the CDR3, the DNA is TGTGCCAGCAGTCCGGGACTAGTGAGCACAGATACGCAGTATTTT. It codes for CASSPGLVSTDTQYF.

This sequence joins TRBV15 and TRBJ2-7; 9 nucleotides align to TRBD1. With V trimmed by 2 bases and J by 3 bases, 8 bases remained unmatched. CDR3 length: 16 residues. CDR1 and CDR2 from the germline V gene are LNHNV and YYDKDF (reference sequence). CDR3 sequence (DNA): TGTGCCACCAGCAGATTCGGGACAGGGCGAGACTACGAGCAGTACTTC. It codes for CATSRFGTGRDYEQYF.

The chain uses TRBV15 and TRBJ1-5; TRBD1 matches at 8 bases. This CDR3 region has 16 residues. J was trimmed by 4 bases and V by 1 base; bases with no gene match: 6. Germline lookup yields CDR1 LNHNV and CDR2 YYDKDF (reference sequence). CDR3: CATSRARQGLNQPQHF. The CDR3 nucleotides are TGTGCCACCAGCAGAGCCCGACAGGGGTTGAATCAGCCCCAGCATTTT.

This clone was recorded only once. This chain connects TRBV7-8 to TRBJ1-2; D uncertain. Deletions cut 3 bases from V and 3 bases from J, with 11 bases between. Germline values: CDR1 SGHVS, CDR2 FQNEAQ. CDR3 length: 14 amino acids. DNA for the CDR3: TGTGCCAGCAGCTTTGTTGGGAGCCACTATGGCTACACCTTC. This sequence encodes CASSFVGSHYGYTF.

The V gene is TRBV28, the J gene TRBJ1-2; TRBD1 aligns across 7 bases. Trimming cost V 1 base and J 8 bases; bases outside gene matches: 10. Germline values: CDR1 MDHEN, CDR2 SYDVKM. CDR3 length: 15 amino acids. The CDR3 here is CASSLFYRGSRGYTF. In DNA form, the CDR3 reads TGTGCCAGCAGTTTATTTTACAGGGGTAGTCGGGGCTACACCTTC.

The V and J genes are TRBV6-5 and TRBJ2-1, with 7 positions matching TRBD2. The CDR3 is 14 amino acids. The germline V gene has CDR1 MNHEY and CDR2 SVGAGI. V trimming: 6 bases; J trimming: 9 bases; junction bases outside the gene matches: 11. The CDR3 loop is CASRPGGRRSEQFF. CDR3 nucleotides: TGTGCCAGCAGGCCCGGCGGGAGAAGATCTGAGCAGTTCTTC.

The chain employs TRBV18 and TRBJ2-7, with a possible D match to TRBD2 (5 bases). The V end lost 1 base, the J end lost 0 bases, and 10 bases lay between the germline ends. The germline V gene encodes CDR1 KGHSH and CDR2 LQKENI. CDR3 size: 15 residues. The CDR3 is CASSPQNGNSYEQYF. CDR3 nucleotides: TGTGCCAGCTCACCACAGAACGGGAACTCCTACGAGCAGTACTTC.

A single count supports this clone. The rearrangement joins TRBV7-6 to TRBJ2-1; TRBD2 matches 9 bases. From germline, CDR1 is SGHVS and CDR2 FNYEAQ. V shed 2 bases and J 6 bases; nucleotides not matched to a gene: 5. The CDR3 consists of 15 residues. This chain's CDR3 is CASSLSLAGRNEQFF. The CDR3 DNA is TGTGCCAGCAGCTTAAGTCTAGCGGGACGCAATGAGCAGTTCTTC.

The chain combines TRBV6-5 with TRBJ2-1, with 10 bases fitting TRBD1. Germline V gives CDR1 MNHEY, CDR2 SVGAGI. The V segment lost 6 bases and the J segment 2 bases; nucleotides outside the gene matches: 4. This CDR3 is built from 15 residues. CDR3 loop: CASSSGQGPYNEQFF. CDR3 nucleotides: TGTGCCAGCAGCTCGGGACAGGGGCCCTACAATGAGCAGTTCTTC.

In nucleotides, the CDR3 is TGTGCCTGGAGTGCCGGGACAGGGGACTATGGCTACACCTTC. This translates into CAWSAGTGDYGYTF. This chain connects TRBV30 to TRBJ1-2, with 10 bases that match TRBD1. The V gene end was trimmed by 1 base and the J gene end by 3 bases; junction bases not matched to a gene: 2. Germline V CDR1 and CDR2: GTSNPN, SVGIG (reference sequence). The CDR3 has 14 residues. Using reference TRBV30 and TRBJ1-2 for the parts outside the CDR3, the full variable domain is SQTIHQWPATLVQPVGSPLSLECTVEGTSNPNLYWYRQAAGRGLQLLFYSVGIGQISSEVPQNLSASRPQDRQFILSSKKLLLSDSGFYLCAWSAGTGDYGYTFGSGTRLTVV.

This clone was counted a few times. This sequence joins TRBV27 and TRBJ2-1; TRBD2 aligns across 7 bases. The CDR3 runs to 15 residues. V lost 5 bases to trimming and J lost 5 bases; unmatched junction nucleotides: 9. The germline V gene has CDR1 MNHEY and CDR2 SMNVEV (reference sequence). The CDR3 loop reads CASSPRAGFNNEQFF. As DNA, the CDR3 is TGTGCCAGCAGTCCCCGAGCGGGGTTTAACAATGAGCAGTTCTTC.

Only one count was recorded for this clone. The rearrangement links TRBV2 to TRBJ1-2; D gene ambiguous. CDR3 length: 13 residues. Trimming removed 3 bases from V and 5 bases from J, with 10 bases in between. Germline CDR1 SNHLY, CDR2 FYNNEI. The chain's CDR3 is CASSEITPYGYTF. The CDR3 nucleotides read TGTGCCAGCAGTGAGATTACTCCATATGGCTACACCTTC.

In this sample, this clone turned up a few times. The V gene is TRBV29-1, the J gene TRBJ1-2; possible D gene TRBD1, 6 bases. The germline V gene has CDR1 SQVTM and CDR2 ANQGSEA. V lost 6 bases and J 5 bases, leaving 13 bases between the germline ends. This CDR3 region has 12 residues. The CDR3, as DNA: TGCAGCGTATCGGGTCAGGGGTATGGCTACACCTTC. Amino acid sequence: CSVSGQGYGYTF.